The table lists the clone carrying this T cell receptor (beta chain) with a few counts. Using its own MiXCR run on the 5' RACE reads, TCRdb lists one record per CDR3 protein. The table includes roughly 87,000 distinct CDR3 sequences, about 16% detected once. These data are taken from a study of T cells of healthy individuals. This sequence originates from a human donor in good health.

CDR3 residues: CASSYAGTSGSTKPSYNEQFF. CDR3 sequence (DNA): TGTGCCAGCAGCTACGCCGGGACTAGCGGGAGTACTAAGCCCTCCTACAATGAGCAGTTCTTC. The V gene is TRBV7-9, the J gene TRBJ2-1; 14 positions match TRBD2. Germline values: CDR1 SEHNR, CDR2 FQNEAQ (reference sequence). The CDR3 length is 21 residues. With V trimmed by 4 bases and J by 0 bases, 14 bases remained unmatched.